A single TCR beta chain is shown here with its context. The target antigen is unknown. Germline loops: CDR1 SGHRS, CDR2 YFSETQ. V trimming: 4 bases; J trimming: 4 bases; junction bases outside the gene matches: 10. The CDR3 loop spans 15 amino acids. Overlapping HIV-1 Gag 15-mer peptides at approximately 1 ug per peptide per mL were used. Sorted nonresponding memory CD4+ T cells were CD40L-negative, CD69-negative, CD45RO-high. The data derive from a study of persistence of HIV-infected CD4 T cells. Whole-study findings and limits: Degenerate expanded CDR3beta sequences were enriched among CMV- and Gag-responding cells. Proviral oligoclonality tracked with TCR oligoclonality within the same sorted cells.

Sequencing used immunoSEQ version 4 in survey mode. Sequenced by immunoSEQ multiplex PCR; TCRdb stores in-frame clones only, minus some. The sample includes about 40,000 clones, more than 75% seen only once; the top ten take approximately 15%. The source was CD4+ T cells sorted from PBMCs after approximately 20-hour stimulation, collected from a patient who received antiretroviral therapy. The rearrangement uses TRBV5-1 and TRBJ2-7, with 8 bases fitting TRBD1. The sequence derives from an adult man with HIV who was CMV-seropositive. CDR3 in DNA: TGCGCCAGCAGCAACCCGGGACAGGTACCATACGAGCAGTACTTC. Protein product: CASSNPGQVPYEQYF.